This TCR beta chain was identified during a study of early T cells in non-severe SARS-CoV-2 infection. Background on the study: Bulk RNA isolated from unsorted whole blood underwent sequencing; chains were not paired. Study results and caveats: Matching against VDJdb likely underestimated virus-specific expansions, favoring anti-spike CD8.

About this clonotype: The antigen remains undetermined.

This CDR3 is built from 15 residues. Between the trimmed V and J ends, which lost 1 base and 2 bases, there was a span of 12 bases. From germline, CDR1 is LNHDA and CDR2 SQIVND (reference sequence). Separate cDNA molecules each had unique molecular identifiers attached to them. TCRdb processed the 5' RACE reads anew with MiXCR; each CDR3 protein has one entry. This repertoire shows about 83,000 distinct CDR3 sequences, over 9% found once; its top ten account for approximately 6.1%. The receptor was isolated from an adult who was a healthcare worker with PCR-confirmed SARS-CoV-2 infection or an uninfected control (not recorded which). The chain has TRBV19 and TRBJ2-7; D possibly corresponds to TRBD1 (5 bases). Input material: whole blood. The CDR3 DNA follows: TGTGCCAGTAGTATAGGGGGCGGTAAGACCTACGAGCAGTACTTC. Its protein is CASSIGGGKTYEQYF.